This T cell receptor (beta chain) derives from a study of blood T cell repertoires in COVID-19. Looking at the study overall: COVID-19 samples, acute and convalescent, were from the United States, Italy and Spain.

Profiling relied on immunoSEQ multiplex PCR, and the TCRdb table lists in-frame clones only, not all of them. The sample holds a few hundred thousand clones, about nine tenths seen once. Only one count was recorded for this clone. Clinical histories supplied by participants themselves formed the basis of cohort assignment. Germline assignment: CDR1 MDHEN and CDR2 SYDVKM. This CDR3 has 15 amino acids. The V segment lost 6 bases and the J segment 1 base; nucleotides outside the gene matches: 5. The TCR comes from a man between 18 and 35 years old with acute COVID-19. Input material: PBMCs or T cells enriched from blood (not recorded which). V gene TRBV28 combines with J gene TRBJ2-3; TRBD1 matches 9 bases. CDR3 bases: TGTGCCAGCAGATCCCGACAGGGGGGCACAGATACGCAGTATTTT. It is translated as CASRSRQGGTDTQYF. Full variable domain (rest looked up from reference TRBV28 and TRBJ2-3): DVKVTQSSRYLVKRTGEKVFLECVQDMDHENMFWYRQDPGLGLRLIYFSYDVKMKEKGDIPEGYSVSREKKERFSLILESASTNQTSMYLCASRSRQGGTDTQYFGPGTRLTVL.